This T cell receptor beta chain was identified during a study of T-cell reconstitution after alpha-beta-depleted transplantation in children. Preparing the TCRbeta library involved the use of unique molecular identifiers. TCRdb independently ran MiXCR on the PCR reads; one entry per CDR3 protein. Of around 96,000 distinct CDR3 sequences detected, more than 10% appear once; the ten largest clones hold around 13%. Germline trimming cut 8 bases from V and 4 bases from J; bases unmatched to any gene: 10. This CDR3 has 14 amino acids. CDR1 is MGHRA, CDR2 YSYEKL, per germline. This specimen consisted of PBMCs from the stem cell graft donor, obtained from the stem cell graft. V and J are TRBV4-1 and TRBJ1-1; 7 bases agree with TRBD1. The origin of this receptor is a human donor who donated a stem cell graft to a child with inherited bone marrow failure. This CDR3 reads CASRIQGEGTEAFF. The CDR3 DNA follows: TGCGCCAGCCGTATCCAGGGGGAAGGCACTGAAGCTTTCTTT.